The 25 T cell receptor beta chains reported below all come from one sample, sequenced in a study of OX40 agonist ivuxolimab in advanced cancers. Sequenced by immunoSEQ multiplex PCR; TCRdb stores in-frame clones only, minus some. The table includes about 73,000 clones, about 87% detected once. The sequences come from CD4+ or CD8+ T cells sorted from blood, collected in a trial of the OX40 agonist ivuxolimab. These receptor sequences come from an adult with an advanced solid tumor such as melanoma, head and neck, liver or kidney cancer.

CDR3 bases: TGTGCCAGCAGTGAAATGGCTAGCGGGTCTAACCCATCCTACGAGCAGTACTTC. Translated: CASSEMASGSNPSYEQYF. The rearrangement uses TRBV2 and TRBJ2-5; 8 bases map to TRBD2. The end of the DNA is better explained by TRBJ2-7, so the J call may be wrong. The CDR3 has 18 amino acids. Germline values: CDR1 SNHLY, CDR2 FYNNEI.

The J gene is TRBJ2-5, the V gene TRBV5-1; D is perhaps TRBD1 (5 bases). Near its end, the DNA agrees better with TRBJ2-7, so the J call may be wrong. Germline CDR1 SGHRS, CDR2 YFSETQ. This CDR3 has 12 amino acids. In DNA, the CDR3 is TGCGCCAGCAGCCCGGCAGGGTACGAGCAGTACTTC. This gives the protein CASSPAGYEQYF.

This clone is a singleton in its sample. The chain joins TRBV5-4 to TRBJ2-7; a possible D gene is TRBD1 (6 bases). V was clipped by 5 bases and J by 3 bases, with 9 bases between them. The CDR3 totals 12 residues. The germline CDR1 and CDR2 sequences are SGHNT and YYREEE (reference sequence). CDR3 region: CASSSDSYEQYF. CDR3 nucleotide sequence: TGTGCCAGCAGTTCGGACAGCTACGAGCAGTACTTC. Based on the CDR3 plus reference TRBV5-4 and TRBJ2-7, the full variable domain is ETGVTQSPTHLIKTRGQQVTLRCSSQSGHNTVSWYQQALGQGPQFIFQYYREEENGRGNFPPRFSGLQFPNYSSELNVNALELDDSALYLCASSSDSYEQYFGPGTRLTVT.

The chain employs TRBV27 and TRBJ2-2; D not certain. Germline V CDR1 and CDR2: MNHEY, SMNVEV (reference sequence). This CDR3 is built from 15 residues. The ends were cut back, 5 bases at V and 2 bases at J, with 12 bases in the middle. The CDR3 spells CASSRSELNTGELFF. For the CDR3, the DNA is TGTGCCAGCAGTCGGAGTGAACTAAACACCGGGGAGCTGTTTTTT.

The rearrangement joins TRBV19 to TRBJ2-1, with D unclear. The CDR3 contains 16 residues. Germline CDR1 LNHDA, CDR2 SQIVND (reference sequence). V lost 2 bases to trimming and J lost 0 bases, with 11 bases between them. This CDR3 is CASSIRLRSSYNEQFF. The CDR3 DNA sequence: TGTGCCAGTAGTATAAGGCTTAGAAGCTCCTACAATGAGCAGTTCTTC.

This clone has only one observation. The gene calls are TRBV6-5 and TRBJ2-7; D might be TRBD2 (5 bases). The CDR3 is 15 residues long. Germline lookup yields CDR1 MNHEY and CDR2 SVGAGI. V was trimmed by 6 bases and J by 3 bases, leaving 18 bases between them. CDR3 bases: TGTGCCAGCAGCCTCCGTGGGCGGGCGTTCTACGAGCAGTACTTC. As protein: CASSLRGRAFYEQYF.

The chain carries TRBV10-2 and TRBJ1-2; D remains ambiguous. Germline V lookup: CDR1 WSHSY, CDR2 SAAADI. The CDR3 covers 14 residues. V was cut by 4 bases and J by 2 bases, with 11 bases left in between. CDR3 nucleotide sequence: TGCGCCAGCAGTGGTCGCCAAGCCAACTATGGCTACACCTTC. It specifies CASSGRQANYGYTF.

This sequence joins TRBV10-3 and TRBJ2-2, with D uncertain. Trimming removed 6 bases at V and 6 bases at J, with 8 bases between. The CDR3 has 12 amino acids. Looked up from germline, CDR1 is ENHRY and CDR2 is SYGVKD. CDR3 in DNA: TGTGCCATCAGCCGGTTACCCGGGGAGCTGTTTTTT. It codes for CAISRLPGELFF.

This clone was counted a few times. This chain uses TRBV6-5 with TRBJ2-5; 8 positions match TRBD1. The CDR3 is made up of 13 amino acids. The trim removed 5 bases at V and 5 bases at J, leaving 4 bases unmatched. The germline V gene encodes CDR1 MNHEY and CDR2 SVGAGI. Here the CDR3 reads CASSAGGQETQYF. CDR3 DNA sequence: TGTGCCAGCAGTGCAGGGGGCCAGGAGACCCAGTACTTC.

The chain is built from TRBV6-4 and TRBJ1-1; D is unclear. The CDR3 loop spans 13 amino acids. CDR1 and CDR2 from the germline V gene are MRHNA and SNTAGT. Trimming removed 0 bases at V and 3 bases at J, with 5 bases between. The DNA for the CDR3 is TGTGCCAGCAGTGACTCCTGGGACACTGAAGCTTTCTTT. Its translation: CASSDSWDTEAFF.

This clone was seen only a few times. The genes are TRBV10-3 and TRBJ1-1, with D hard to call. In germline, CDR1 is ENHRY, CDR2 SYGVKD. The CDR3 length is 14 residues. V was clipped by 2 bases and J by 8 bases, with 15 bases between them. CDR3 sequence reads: CAISERRAIHEAFF. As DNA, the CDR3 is TGTGCCATCAGTGAGCGGCGGGCGATCCACGAAGCTTTCTTT.

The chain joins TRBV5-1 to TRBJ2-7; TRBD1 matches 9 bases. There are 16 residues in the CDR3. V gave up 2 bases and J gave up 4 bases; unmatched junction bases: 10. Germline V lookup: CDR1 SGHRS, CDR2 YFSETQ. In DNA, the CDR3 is TGCGCCAGCAGCTTAAACCCACAGGGGGCGTCTTACGAGCAGTACTTC. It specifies CASSLNPQGASYEQYF.

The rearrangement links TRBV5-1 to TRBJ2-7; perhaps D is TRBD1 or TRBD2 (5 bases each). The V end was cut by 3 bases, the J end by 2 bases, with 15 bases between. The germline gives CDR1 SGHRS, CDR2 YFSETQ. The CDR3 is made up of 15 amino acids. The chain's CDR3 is CASSWGSAAPYEQYF. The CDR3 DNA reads TGCGCCAGCAGCTGGGGGTCGGCGGCCCCCTACGAGCAGTACTTC.

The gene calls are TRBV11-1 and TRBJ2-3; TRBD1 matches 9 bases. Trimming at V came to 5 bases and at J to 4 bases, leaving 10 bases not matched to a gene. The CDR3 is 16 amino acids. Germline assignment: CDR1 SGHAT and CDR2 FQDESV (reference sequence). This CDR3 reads CASSHPSGQGPDTQYF. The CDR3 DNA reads TGTGCCAGCAGCCACCCGTCGGGACAGGGCCCAGATACGCAGTATTTT.

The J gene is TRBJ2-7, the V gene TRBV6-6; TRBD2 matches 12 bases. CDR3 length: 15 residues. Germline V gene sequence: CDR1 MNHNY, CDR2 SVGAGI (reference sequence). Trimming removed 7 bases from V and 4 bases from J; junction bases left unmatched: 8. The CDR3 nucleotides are TGTGCCAGCACCGGGCGGACTAGCGGGAATTACGAGCAGTACTTC. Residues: CASTGRTSGNYEQYF.

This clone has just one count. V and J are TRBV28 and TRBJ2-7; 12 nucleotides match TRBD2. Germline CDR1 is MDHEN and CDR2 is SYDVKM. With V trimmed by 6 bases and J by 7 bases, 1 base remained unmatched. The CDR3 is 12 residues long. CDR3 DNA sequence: TGTGCCAGCAGAACTAGCGGGGGGGAGCAGTACTTC. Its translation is CASRTSGGEQYF.

CDR3 coding DNA: TGCGCCAGCAGCCCTAGAGCTAACTATGGCTACACCTTC. It encodes CASSPRANYGYTF. The chain couples TRBV5-1 to TRBJ1-2; D is uncertain. CDR3 size: 13 residues. Germline CDR1 and CDR2: SGHRS and YFSETQ. V shed 4 bases and J shed 0 bases, with 7 bases lying between them.

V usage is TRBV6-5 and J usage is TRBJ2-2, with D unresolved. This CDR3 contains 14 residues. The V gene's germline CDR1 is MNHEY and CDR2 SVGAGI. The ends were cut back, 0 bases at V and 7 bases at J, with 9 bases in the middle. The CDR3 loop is CASSYSGPHGELFF. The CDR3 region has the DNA TGTGCCAGCAGTTACTCAGGACCTCACGGGGAGCTGTTTTTT.

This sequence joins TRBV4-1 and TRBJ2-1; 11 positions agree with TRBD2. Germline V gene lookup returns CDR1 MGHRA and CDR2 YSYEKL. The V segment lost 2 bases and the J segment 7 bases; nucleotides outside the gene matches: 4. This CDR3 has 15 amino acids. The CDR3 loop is CASSQTSGRTNEQFF. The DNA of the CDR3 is TGCGCCAGCAGCCAAACTAGCGGGAGAACGAATGAGCAGTTCTTC.

CDR3 bases: TGTGCCTGGGACAGGGGAGGACCCATCATGAACACTGAAGCTTTCTTT. This gives the protein CAWDRGGPIMNTEAFF. The V and J genes are TRBV30 and TRBJ1-1; 8 positions agree with TRBD1. The CDR3 has 16 residues. The junction had 11 bases not matched to a gene; V was cut back by 5 bases and J by 0 bases. Per the germline V gene, CDR1 is GTSNPN and CDR2 is SVGIG (reference sequence).

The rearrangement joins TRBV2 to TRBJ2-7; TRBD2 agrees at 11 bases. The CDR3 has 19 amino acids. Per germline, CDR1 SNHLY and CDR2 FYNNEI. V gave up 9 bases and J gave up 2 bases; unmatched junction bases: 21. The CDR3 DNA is TGTGCCAGTACATTTAGTACTAGCGGGAGTTCGGTGCGGACCTACGAGCAGTACTTC. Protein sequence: CASTFSTSGSSVRTYEQYF.

CDR3 sequence (DNA): TGTGCCAGCTCATTAGGCAATCAGCCCCAGCATTTT. Amino acid sequence: CASSLGNQPQHF. The rearrangement joins TRBV18 to TRBJ1-5, with no clear D. The germline V and J ends were trimmed by 5 bases and 2 bases, with 4 bases remaining between them. Germline V gene lookup returns CDR1 KGHSH and CDR2 LQKENI. The CDR3 runs 12 residues.

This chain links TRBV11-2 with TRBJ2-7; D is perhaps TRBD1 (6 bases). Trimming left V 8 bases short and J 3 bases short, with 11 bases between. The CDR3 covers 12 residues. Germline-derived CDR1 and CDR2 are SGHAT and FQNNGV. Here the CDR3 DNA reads TGTGCCAGCCAACAGGGAATCTACGAGCAGTACTTC. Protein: CASQQGIYEQYF.

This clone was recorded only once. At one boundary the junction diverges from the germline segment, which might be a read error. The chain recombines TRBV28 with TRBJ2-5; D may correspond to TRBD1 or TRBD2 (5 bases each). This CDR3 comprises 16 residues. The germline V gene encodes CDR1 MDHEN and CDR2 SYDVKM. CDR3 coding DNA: TGTGCCAACAGTTTATTCTTCGGGGCGGTTATCAAGACCCAGTACTTC. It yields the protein CANSLFFGAVIKTQYF.

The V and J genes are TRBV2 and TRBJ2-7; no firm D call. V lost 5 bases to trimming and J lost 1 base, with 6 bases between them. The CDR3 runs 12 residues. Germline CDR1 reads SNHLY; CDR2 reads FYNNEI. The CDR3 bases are TGTGCCAGCAGTTTAGCTTCCTACGAGCAGTACTTC. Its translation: CASSLASYEQYF.